The next 22 T cell receptor beta chains were all read from a single sample in a study of blood T cell repertoires in COVID-19. Sequenced by immunoSEQ multiplex PCR; TCRdb stores in-frame clones only, minus some. The data contain around 230,000 clones, more than 70% of them seen just once; the ten biggest clones take up roughly 2.3%. Sequenced: PBMCs or T cells enriched from blood (not recorded which). The receptors here all came from a woman in her 40s with acute COVID-19.

The chain carries TRBV10-2 and TRBJ1-6; D is uncertain. Trimming removed 4 bases at V and 7 bases at J, with 8 bases between. This CDR3 comprises 13 residues. Germline CDR1 and CDR2: WSHSY and SAAADI. CDR3 protein: CASSGGKNSPLHF. CDR3 DNA sequence: TGCGCCAGCAGTGGAGGGAAGAATTCACCCCTCCACTTT.

The chain has TRBV27 and TRBJ1-1; D is ambiguous. Between the trimmed V and J ends, which lost 4 bases and 2 bases, there was a span of 11 bases. Germline CDR1 reads MNHEY; CDR2 reads SMNVEV (reference sequence). The length of the CDR3 is 14 residues. CDR3 in amino acids: CASSSFWHNTEAFF. CDR3 sequence (DNA): TGTGCCAGCAGTTCCTTCTGGCACAACACTGAAGCTTTCTTT.

The gene calls are TRBV5-6 and TRBJ1-2; 10 bases line up with TRBD1. The V segment lost 0 bases and the J segment 5 bases; nucleotides outside the gene matches: 1. The CDR3 extends over 14 amino acids. Germline CDR1 reads SGHDT; CDR2 reads YYEEEE. Written as DNA, the CDR3 is TGTGCCAGCAGCTTGGGACAGGGGGCGTATGGCTACACCTTC. Protein product: CASSLGQGAYGYTF. Filled out from reference TRBV5-6 and TRBJ1-2, the complete variable domain reads DAGVTQSPTHLIKTRGQQVTLRCSPKSGHDTVSWYQQALGQGPQFIFQYYEEEERQRGNFPDRFSGHQFPNYSSELNVNALLLGDSALYLCASSLGQGAYGYTFGSGTRLTVV.

J is TRBJ1-2 and V is TRBV7-9; 7 bases fit TRBD1. V dropped 5 bases and J dropped 10; count of bases not matched to a gene: 10. Germline loops: CDR1 SEHNR, CDR2 FQNEAQ (reference sequence). The CDR3 is 13 residues long. CDR3 protein: CASSGEDRAPYTF. DNA for the CDR3: TGTGCCAGCAGCGGAGAAGACAGGGCGCCCTACACCTTC.

This chain links TRBV25-1 with TRBJ1-6; 9 bases map to TRBD1. With 6 bases clipped from V and 8 bases from J, the junction kept 5 bases outside the gene matches. This CDR3 spans 14 amino acids. Germline V lookup: CDR1 MGHDK, CDR2 SYGVNS. The CDR3 DNA reads as TGTGCCAGCAGGAGGACAGGGGATGATTCACCCCTCCACTTT. Protein sequence: CASRRTGDDSPLHF.

The chain has TRBV6-5 and TRBJ2-3; 12 nucleotides align to TRBD2. V shed 0 bases, J shed 6 bases, and the junction held 4 bases outside the gene matches. This CDR3 contains 16 residues. CDR1 is MNHEY and CDR2 is SVGAGI in the germline V gene. The CDR3 coding sequence is TGTGCCAGCAGTTACTCAGGACTAGCGGGGTCGGATACGCAGTATTTT. Protein sequence: CASSYSGLAGSDTQYF.

This clone occurred a few times. The chain couples TRBV15 to TRBJ1-5; TRBD1 agrees at 9 bases. V lost 4 bases and J lost 6; bases outside the gene matches: 7. This CDR3 comprises 15 residues. Germline V gives CDR1 LNHNV, CDR2 YYDKDF (reference sequence). As DNA, the CDR3 is TGTGCCACCAGCAAACCGGGACAGGGTGTTCAGCCCCAGCATTTT. As protein: CATSKPGQGVQPQHF.

The rearrangement uses TRBV27 and TRBJ1-2; D is perhaps TRBD1 (6 bases). The V end was cut by 2 bases, the J end by 3 bases, with 7 bases between. The CDR3 length is 13 residues. CDR1 MNHEY and CDR2 SMNVEV come from the germline V gene (reference sequence). CDR3 DNA sequence: TGTGCCAGCAGTTTAAGGGGGTACTATGGCTACACCTTC. Translated: CASSLRGYYGYTF.

The rearrangement joins TRBV12-3 or TRBV12-4 to TRBJ1-1; D gene uncertain. The length of the CDR3 is 11 residues. V gave up 2 bases and J gave up 14 bases, with 12 bases separating them. The CDR3 nucleotides read TGTGCCAGCAGTTTAAGGACTACGCGGTTCTTT. Amino acids: CASSLRTTRFF.

This chain uses TRBV2 with TRBJ1-1; D gene ambiguous. Trimming removed 4 bases from V and 4 bases from J, with 4 bases in between. CDR3 length equals 11 residues. From germline, CDR1 is SNHLY and CDR2 FYNNEI. The CDR3 nucleotides are TGTGCCAGCAGTGTGGCCACTGAAGCTTTCTTT. Translated: CASSVATEAFF. Full variable domain (outside the CDR3, taken from reference TRBV2 and TRBJ1-1): EPEVTQTPSHQVTQMGQEVILRCVPISNHLYFYWYRQILGQKVEFLVSFYNNEISEKSEIFDDQFSVERPDGSNFTLKIRSTKLEDSAMYFCASSVATEAFFGQGTRLTVV.

This sequence joins TRBV6-5 and TRBJ1-5; D remains unclear. Per germline, CDR1 MNHEY and CDR2 SVGAGI. The CDR3 covers 13 residues. V was cut by 7 bases and J by 0 bases, with 7 bases left in between. The CDR3 loop reads CASNQYSNQPQHF. CDR3 nucleotides: TGTGCCAGCAATCAGTATAGCAATCAGCCCCAGCATTTT.

The chain couples TRBV2 to TRBJ2-5, with TRBD2 identical over 7 bases. The CDR3 consists of 14 residues. CDR1 and CDR2 (germline): SNHLY, FYNNEI. The V and J ends lost 6 bases and 5 bases, in that order; junction bases with no gene match: 9. In nucleotides, the CDR3 is TGTGCCAGCAGAGCATTGGGAGGGCGGGAGACCCAGTACTTC. This encodes CASRALGGRETQYF. Full variable domain (outside the CDR3, taken from reference TRBV2 and TRBJ2-5): EPEVTQTPSHQVTQMGQEVILRCVPISNHLYFYWYRQILGQKVEFLVSFYNNEISEKSEIFDDQFSVERPDGSNFTLKIRSTKLEDSAMYFCASRALGGRETQYFGPGTRLLVL.

CDR3 region: CAWSDTGILAGANVLTF. For the CDR3, the DNA is TGTGCCTGGAGTGACACAGGGATCCTCGCCGGGGCCAACGTCCTGACTTTC. The V gene is TRBV30, the J gene TRBJ2-6; D is perhaps TRBD1 (6 bases). Germline V lookup: CDR1 GTSNPN, CDR2 SVGIG (reference sequence). The CDR3 totals 17 residues. The germline V and J ends were trimmed by 1 base and 4 bases, with 17 bases remaining between them.

The rearrangement uses TRBV5-1 and TRBJ2-5, with 7 bases that match TRBD2. The CDR3 length is 15 residues. J gave up 5 bases and V 4 bases, and 11 bases lay outside the gene matches. CDR1 and CDR2 (germline): SGHRS, YFSETQ. In DNA, the CDR3 is TGCGCCAGCAGCACCTCCCCTACGCGGGGGGAGACCCAGTACTTC. Encoded protein: CASSTSPTRGETQYF.

CDR3 in amino acids: CASSSADRGRNEQFF. The CDR3 bases are TGTGCCAGCAGCTCAGCGGACAGGGGGCGCAATGAGCAGTTCTTC. This sequence joins TRBV5-6 and TRBJ2-1, with TRBD1 identical over 11 bases. Germline V gene lookup returns CDR1 SGHDT and CDR2 YYEEEE. This CDR3 comprises 15 residues. With 3 bases clipped from V and 6 bases from J, the junction kept 5 bases outside the gene matches.

The chain recombines TRBV3-1 (or the pseudogene TRBV3-2) with TRBJ1-1, with 8 bases lining up with TRBD1. The ends lost 6 bases at V and 5 bases at J; junction bases unmatched: 8. Germline V gene sequence: CDR1 LGHDT, CDR2 YNNKEL (reference sequence). The CDR3 is made up of 14 amino acids. In DNA, the CDR3 is TGTGCCAGCAGACTCAGGGGGCGGGGGACTGAAGCTTTCTTT. This gives the protein CASRLRGRGTEAFF.

The chain joins TRBV5-1 to TRBJ2-1, with D possibly TRBD2 on 6 matching bases. Germline V lookup: CDR1 SGHRS, CDR2 YFSETQ. Between the trimmed V and J ends, which lost 6 bases and 6 bases, there was a span of 25 bases. The length of the CDR3 is 17 residues. CDR3 loop: CASNDPGGTRRGNEQFF. The CDR3 nucleotides are TGCGCCAGCAACGATCCTGGGGGTACTCGGCGGGGCAATGAGCAGTTCTTC.

The chain links TRBV4-3 to TRBJ2-3; 14 bases agree with TRBD2. V was clipped by 2 bases and J by 0 bases; unmatched bases: 7. The CDR3 contains 19 residues. The germline V gene has CDR1 LGHNA and CDR2 YSLEER. This CDR3 reads CASSQRLAGGPGSTDTQYF. DNA for the CDR3: TGCGCCAGCAGCCAACGACTAGCGGGGGGGCCGGGGAGCACAGATACGCAGTATTTT.

This chain connects TRBV5-1 to TRBJ2-3; D is undetermined. The germline V and J ends were trimmed by 1 base and 0 bases, with 6 bases remaining between them. This CDR3 contains 14 residues. Germline V lookup: CDR1 SGHRS, CDR2 YFSETQ. DNA for the CDR3: TGCGCCAGCAGCTTGATACAGAGCACAGATACGCAGTATTTT. This translates into CASSLIQSTDTQYF.

The V gene is TRBV5-4, the J gene TRBJ2-7; D is possibly TRBD2 (6 bases). Germline CDR1 is SGHNT and CDR2 is YYREEE (reference sequence). Between the trimmed V and J ends, which lost 0 bases and 0 bases, there was a span of 10 bases. This CDR3 is built from 15 residues. CDR3 nucleotide sequence: TGTGCCAGCAGCTTGGTTGGAGGGACCTCCTACGAGCAGTACTTC. Its translation: CASSLVGGTSYEQYF.

The gene calls are TRBV6-5 and TRBJ2-7, with D perhaps matching TRBD1 (6 bases). Germline V gene lookup returns CDR1 MNHEY and CDR2 SVGAGI. The CDR3 spans 14 residues. Between the trimmed V and J ends, which lost 0 bases and 6 bases, there was a span of 12 bases. CDR3 DNA sequence: TGTGCCAGCAGTTACTCGGGGGCCCCCAGCGAGCAGTACGTC. Encoded protein: CASSYSGAPSEQYV.

V and J are TRBV5-4 and TRBJ2-7, with a possible D match to TRBD2 (7 bases). Looked up from germline, CDR1 is SGHNT and CDR2 is YYREEE (reference sequence). CDR3 length equals 17 residues. Trimming pared 1 base from V and 3 bases from J, leaving 20 bases between. CDR3 region: CASSLRWGGAVIYEQYF. CDR3 bases: TGTGCCAGCAGCTTGCGATGGGGGGGGGCCGTCATCTACGAGCAGTACTTC.